This TCR beta chain was identified in a study of identical twins. Study outcomes and limitations: Models underestimated out-of-frame TCR alpha sharing in monozygotic twins. The study found weaker excess twin sharing in beta out-of-frame sequences.

About this clonotype itself: Antigen: not known.

CDR3 size: 15 residues. V was shortened by 4 bases and J by 5 bases, with 15 bases between the two germline ends. Germline CDR1 is SGDLS and CDR2 is YYNGEE. Each CDR3 protein gets one entry after TCRdb re-called the 5' RACE reads with MiXCR. The sample has under 450,000 distinct CDR3 sequences, around a sixth seen once; the top ten hold more than 10%. The chain has TRBV9 and TRBJ2-2; a possible D gene is TRBD1 (6 bases). Material: naive T cells sorted from blood. The source is a man aged 50 to 60 in good health. Written as DNA, the CDR3 is TGTGCCAGCAGCTTTACGACAGGAGGAACCGGGGAGCTGTTTTTT. Translation gives CASSFTTGGTGELFF.